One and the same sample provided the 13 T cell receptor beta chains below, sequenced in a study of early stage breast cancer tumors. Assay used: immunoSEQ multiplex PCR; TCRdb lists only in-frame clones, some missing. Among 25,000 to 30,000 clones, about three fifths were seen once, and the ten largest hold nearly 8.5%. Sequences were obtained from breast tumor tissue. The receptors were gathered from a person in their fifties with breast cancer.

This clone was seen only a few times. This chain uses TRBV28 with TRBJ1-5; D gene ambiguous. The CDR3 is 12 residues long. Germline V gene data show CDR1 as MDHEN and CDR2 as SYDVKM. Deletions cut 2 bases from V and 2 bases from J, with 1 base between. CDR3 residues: CASSLGNQPQHF. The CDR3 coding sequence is TGTGCCAGCAGTTTAGGCAATCAGCCCCAGCATTTT.

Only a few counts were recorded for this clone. DNA of the CDR3: TGCGCCAGCAGTGAGGACAGGGCGACCGGGGAGCTGTTTTTT. Encoded protein: CASSEDRATGELFF. V and J are TRBV10-1 and TRBJ2-2; 7 bases agree with TRBD1. The trim removed 2 bases at V and 5 bases at J, leaving 2 bases unmatched. The V gene's germline CDR1 is WNHNN and CDR2 SYGVQD (reference sequence). There are 14 residues in the CDR3.

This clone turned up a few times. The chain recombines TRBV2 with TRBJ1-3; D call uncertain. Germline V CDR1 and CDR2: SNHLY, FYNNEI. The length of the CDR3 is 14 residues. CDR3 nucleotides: TGTGCTTGGAGGGTTTCCCTCTCTGGAAACACCATATATTTT. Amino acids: CAWRVSLSGNTIYF.

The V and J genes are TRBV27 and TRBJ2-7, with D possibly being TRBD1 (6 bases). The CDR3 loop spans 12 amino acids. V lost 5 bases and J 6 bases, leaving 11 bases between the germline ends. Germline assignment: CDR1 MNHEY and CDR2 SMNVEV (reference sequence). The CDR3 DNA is TGTGCCAGCAGTACCAGGGGTTTCGAGCAGTACTTC. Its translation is CASSTRGFEQYF.

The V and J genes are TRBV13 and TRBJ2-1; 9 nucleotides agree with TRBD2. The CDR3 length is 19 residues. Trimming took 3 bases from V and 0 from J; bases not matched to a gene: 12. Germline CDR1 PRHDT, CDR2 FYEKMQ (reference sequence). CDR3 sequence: CASSFGLAGPQSSYNEQFF. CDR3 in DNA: TGTGCCAGCAGCTTTGGGCTAGCGGGACCCCAGAGCTCCTACAATGAGCAGTTCTTC.

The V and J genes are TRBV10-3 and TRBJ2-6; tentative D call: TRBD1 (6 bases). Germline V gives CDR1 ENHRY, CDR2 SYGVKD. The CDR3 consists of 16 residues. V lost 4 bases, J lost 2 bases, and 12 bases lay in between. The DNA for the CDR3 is TGTGCCATCAGTGGTTCGACAGGTGCTGGGGCCAACGTCCTGACTTTC. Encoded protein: CAISGSTGAGANVLTF.

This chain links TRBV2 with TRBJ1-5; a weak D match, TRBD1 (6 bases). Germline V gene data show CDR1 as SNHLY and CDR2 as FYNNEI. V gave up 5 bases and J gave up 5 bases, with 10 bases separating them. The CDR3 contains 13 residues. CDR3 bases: TGTGCCAGCAGTTGGGACACAGATCAGCCCCAGCATTTT. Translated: CASSWDTDQPQHF.

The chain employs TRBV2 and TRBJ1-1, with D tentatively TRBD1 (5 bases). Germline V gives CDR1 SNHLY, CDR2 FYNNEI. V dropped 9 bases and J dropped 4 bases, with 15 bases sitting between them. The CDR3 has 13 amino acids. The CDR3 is CARISGGITEAFF. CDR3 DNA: TGTGCCAGGATTAGCGGGGGTATCACTGAAGCTTTCTTT. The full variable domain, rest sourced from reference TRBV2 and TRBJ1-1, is EPEVTQTPSHQVTQMGQEVILRCVPISNHLYFYWYRQILGQKVEFLVSFYNNEISEKSEIFDDQFSVERPDGSNFTLKIRSTKLEDSAMYFCARISGGITEAFFGQGTRLTVV.

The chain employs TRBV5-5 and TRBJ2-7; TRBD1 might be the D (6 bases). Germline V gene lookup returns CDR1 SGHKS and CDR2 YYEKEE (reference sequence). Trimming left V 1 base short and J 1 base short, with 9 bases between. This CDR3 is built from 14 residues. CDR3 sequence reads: CASSLLQGSYEQYF. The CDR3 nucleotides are TGTGCCAGCAGCTTGTTACAGGGTTCCTACGAGCAGTACTTC.

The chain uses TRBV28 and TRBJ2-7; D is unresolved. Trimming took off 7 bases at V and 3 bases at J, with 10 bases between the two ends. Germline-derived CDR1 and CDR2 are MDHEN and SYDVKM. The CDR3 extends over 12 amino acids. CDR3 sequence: CASTGLIYEQYF. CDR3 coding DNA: TGTGCCAGCACCGGCCTGATCTACGAGCAGTACTTC.

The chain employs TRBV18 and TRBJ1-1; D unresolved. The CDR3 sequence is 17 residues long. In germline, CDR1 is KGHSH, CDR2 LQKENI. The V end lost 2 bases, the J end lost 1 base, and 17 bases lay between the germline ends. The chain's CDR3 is CASSPNVVGGTNTEAFF. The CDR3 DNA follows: TGTGCCAGCTCACCAAATGTTGTCGGAGGAACGAACACTGAAGCTTTCTTT.

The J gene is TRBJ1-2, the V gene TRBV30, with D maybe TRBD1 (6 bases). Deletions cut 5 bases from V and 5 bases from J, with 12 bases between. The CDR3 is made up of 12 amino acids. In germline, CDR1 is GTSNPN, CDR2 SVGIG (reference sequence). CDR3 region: CAWGEGGYGYTF. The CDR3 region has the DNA TGTGCCTGGGGGGAAGGGGGGTATGGCTACACCTTC. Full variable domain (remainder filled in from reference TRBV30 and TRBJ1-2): SQTIHQWPATLVQPVGSPLSLECTVEGTSNPNLYWYRQAAGRGLQLLFYSVGIGQISSEVPQNLSASRPQDRQFILSSKKLLLSDSGFYLCAWGEGGYGYTFGSGTRLTVV.

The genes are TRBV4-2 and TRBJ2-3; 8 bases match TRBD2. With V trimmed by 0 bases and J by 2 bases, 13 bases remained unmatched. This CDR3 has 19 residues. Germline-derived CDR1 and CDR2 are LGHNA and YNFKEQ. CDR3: CASSQDSSWGGRNTDTQYF. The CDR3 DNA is TGTGCCAGCAGCCAAGATTCGAGTTGGGGCGGGAGGAACACAGATACGCAGTATTTT.